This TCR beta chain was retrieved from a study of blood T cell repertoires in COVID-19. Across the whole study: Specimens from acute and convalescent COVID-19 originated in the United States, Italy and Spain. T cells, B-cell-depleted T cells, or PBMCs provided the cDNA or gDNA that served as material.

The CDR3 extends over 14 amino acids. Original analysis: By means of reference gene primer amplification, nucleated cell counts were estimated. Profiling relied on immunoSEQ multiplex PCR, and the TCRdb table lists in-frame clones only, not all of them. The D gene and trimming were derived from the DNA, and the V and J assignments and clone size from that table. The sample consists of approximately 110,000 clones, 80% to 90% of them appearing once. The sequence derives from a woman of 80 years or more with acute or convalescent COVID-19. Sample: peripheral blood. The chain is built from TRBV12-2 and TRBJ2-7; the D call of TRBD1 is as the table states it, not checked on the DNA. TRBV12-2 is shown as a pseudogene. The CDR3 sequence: CASRFGQGGYEQYF. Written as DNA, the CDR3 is TGTGCAAGTCGCTTCGGACAGGGAGGCTACGAGCAGTACTTC.